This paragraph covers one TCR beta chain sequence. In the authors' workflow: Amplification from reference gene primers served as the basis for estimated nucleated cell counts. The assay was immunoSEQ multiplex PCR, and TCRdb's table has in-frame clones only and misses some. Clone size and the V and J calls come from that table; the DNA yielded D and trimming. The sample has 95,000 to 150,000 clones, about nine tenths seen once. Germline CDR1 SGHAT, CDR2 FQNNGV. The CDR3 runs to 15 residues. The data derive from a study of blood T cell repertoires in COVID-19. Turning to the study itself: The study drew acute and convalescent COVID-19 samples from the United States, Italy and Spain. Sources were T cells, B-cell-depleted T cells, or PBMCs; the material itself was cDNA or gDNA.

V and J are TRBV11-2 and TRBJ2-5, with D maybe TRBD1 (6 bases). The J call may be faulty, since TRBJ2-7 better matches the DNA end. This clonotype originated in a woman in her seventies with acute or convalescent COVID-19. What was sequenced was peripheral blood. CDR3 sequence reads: CASSLGQVLGYEQYF. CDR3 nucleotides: TGTGCCAGCAGCTTAGGACAGGTACTAGGTTACGAGCAGTACTTC.